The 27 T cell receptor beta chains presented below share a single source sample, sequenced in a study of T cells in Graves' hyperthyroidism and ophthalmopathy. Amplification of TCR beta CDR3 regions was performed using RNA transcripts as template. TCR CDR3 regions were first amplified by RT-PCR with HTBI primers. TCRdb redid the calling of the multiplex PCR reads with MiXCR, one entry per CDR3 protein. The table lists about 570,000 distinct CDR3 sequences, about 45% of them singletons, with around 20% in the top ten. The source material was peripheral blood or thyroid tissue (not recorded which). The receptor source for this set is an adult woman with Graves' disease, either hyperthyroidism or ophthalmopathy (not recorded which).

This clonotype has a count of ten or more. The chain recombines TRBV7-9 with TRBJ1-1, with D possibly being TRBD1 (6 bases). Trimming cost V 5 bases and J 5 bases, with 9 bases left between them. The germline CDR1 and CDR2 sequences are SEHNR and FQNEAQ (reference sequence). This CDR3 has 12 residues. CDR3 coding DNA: TGTGCCAGCAGCAGAGGGGGGACTGAAGCTTTCTTT. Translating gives CASSRGGTEAFF.

The CDR3 DNA reads TGTGCCATCAGTGAAAATCGGAACGAGGAGCTGTTTTTT. This codes for CAISENRNEELFF. The rearrangement joins TRBV10-3 to TRBJ2-2; no clear D gene. The CDR3 sequence is 13 residues long. Per germline, CDR1 ENHRY and CDR2 SYGVKD. Trimming pared 3 bases from V and 10 bases from J, leaving 12 bases between.

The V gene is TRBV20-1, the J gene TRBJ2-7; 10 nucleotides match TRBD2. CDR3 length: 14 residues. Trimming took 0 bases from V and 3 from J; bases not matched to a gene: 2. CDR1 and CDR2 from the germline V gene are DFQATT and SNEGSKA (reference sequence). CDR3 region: CSARDGLADYEQYF. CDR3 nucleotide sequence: TGCAGTGCTAGAGATGGACTAGCGGACTACGAGCAGTACTTC.

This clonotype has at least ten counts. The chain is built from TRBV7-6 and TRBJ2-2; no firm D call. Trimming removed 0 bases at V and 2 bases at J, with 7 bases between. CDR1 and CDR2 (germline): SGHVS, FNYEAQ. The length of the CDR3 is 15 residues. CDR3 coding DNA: TGTGCCAGCAGCTTAGCGGTTGAAAACACCGGGGAGCTGTTTTTT. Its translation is CASSLAVENTGELFF.

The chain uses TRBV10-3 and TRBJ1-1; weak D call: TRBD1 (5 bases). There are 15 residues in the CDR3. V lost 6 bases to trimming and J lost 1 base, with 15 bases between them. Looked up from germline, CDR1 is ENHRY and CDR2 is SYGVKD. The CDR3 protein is CAISINDRANTEAFF. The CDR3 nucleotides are TGTGCCATCAGCATAAATGACAGAGCGAACACTGAAGCTTTCTTT.

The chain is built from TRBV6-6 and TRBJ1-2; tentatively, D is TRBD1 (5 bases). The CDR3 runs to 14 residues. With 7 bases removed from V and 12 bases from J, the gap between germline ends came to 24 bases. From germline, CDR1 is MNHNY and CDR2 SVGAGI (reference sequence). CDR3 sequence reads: CASTRDGLPLGDTF. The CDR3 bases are TGTGCCAGCACACGGGACGGGCTCCCTCTGGGCGACACCTTC.

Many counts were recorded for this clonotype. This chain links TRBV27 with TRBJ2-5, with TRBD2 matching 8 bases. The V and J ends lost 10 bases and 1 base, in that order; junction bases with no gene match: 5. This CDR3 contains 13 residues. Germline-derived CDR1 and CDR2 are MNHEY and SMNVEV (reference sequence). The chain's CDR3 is CATQGLGQETQYF. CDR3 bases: TGTGCCACGCAGGGACTAGGCCAAGAGACCCAGTACTTC.

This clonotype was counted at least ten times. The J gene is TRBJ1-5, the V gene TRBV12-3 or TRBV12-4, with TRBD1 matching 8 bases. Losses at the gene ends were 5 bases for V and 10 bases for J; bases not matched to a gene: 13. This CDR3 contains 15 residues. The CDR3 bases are TGTGCCAGCAGTCCCATGGACAGGGTAGGGGGCCCCCAGCATTTT. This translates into CASSPMDRVGGPQHF.

CDR3 amino acids: CASSLRLAGVMSYEQPQHF. CDR3 nucleotide sequence: TGCGCCAGCAGCTTGCGACTAGCGGGAGTAATGTCCTACGAGCAGCCCCAGCATTTT. The chain joins TRBV5-1 to TRBJ1-5; D ambiguous. The germline CDR1 and CDR2 sequences are SGHRS and YFSETQ. The V and J ends lost 1 base and 7 bases respectively, with 27 bases between them. This CDR3 is 19 amino acids long.

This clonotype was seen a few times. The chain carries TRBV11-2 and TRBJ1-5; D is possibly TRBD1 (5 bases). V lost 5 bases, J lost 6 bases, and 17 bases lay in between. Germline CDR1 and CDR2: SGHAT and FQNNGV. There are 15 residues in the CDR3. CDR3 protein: CASSPEPIGVQPQHF. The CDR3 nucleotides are TGTGCCAGCAGCCCCGAACCCATAGGGGTTCAGCCCCAGCATTTT.

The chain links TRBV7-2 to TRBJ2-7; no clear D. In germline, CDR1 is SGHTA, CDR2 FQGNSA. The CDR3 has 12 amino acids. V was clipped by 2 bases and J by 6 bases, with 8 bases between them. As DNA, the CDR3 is TGTGCCAGCAGCTTATACTCCGCCGAGCAGTACTTC. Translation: CASSLYSAEQYF.

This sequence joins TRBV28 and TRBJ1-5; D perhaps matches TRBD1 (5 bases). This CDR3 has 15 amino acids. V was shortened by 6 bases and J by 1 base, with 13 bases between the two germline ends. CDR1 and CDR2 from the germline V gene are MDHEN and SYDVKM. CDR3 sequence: CASRPTVGSNQPQHF. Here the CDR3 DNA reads TGTGCCAGCAGACCGACAGTTGGGAGCAATCAGCCCCAGCATTTT.

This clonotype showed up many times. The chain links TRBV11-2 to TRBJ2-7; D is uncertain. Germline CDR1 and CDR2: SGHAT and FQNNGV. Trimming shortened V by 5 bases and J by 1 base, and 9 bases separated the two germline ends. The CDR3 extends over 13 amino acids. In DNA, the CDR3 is TGTGCCAGCAGCCCTACCGATTCCTACGAGCAGTACTTC. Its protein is CASSPTDSYEQYF.

This chain's CDR3 is CSARTGAGEQYF. The CDR3 coding sequence is TGCAGTGCGAGGACAGGGGCTGGGGAGCAGTACTTC. The J gene is TRBJ2-7, the V gene TRBV20-1, with 9 bases lining up with TRBD1. Germline V gene data show CDR1 as DFQATT and CDR2 as SNEGSKA (reference sequence). V lost 6 bases, J lost 7 bases, and 7 bases stayed unmatched. The CDR3 length is 12 residues.

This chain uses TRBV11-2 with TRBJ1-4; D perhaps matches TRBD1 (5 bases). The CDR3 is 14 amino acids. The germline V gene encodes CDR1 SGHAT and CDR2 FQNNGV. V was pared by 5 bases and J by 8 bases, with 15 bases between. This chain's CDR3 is CASSLDKEDEKLFF. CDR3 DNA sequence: TGTGCCAGCAGCCTGGACAAGGAAGACGAAAAACTGTTTTTT.

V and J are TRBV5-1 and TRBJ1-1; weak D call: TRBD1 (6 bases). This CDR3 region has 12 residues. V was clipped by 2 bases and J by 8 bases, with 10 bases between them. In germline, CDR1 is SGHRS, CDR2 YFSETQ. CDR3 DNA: TGCGCCAGCAGCTTTACAGGGAGCGAAGCTTTCTTT. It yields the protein CASSFTGSEAFF. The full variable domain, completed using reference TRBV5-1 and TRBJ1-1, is KAGVTQTPRYLIKTRGQQVTLSCSPISGHRSVSWYQQTPGQGLQFLFEYFSETQRNKGNFPGRFSGRQFSNSRSEMNVSTLELGDSALYLCASSFTGSEAFFGQGTRLTVV.

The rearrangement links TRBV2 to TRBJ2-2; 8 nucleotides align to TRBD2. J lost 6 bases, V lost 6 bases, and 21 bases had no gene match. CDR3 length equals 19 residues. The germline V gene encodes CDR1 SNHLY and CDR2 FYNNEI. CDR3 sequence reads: CASSRVYNSGTIRAGELFF. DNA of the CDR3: TGTGCCAGCAGCCGTGTCTATAATAGCGGGACAATAAGAGCCGGGGAGCTGTTTTTT.

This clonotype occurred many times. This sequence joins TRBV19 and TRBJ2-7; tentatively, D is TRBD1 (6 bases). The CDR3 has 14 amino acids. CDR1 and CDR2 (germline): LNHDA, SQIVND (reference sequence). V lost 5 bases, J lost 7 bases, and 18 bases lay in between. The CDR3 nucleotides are TGTGCCAGTAGTTCGGGACACCCATTTATTGAGCAGTACTTC. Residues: CASSSGHPFIEQYF.

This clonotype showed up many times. Written as DNA, the CDR3 is TGTGCCAGCAGCTTATATGGGGGGGCTAGCGAGAAAAGAGAGCTGTTTTTT. Its protein product is CASSLYGGASEKRELFF. The chain joins TRBV7-8 to TRBJ2-2; possibly TRBD2 for D (7 bases). Trimming stripped 2 bases from V and 11 bases from J, with 24 bases between. Germline V gene lookup returns CDR1 SGHVS and CDR2 FQNEAQ. The CDR3 is 17 residues long. The entire variable domain, with the rest obtained from reference TRBV7-8 and TRBJ2-2, is as follows: GAGVSQSPRYKVAKRGQDVALRCDPISGHVSLFWYQQALGQGPEFLTYFQNEAQLDKSGLPSDRFFAERPEGSVSTLKIQRTQQEDSAVYLCASSLYGGASEKRELFFGEGSRLTVL.

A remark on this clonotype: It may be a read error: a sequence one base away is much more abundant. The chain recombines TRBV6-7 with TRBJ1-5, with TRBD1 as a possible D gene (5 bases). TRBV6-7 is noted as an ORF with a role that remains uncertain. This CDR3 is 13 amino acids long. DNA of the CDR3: TGTGCCACCAGTTTAAAGTGGGGGCAGCCCCAGCATTTT. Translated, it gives CATSLKWGQPQHF.

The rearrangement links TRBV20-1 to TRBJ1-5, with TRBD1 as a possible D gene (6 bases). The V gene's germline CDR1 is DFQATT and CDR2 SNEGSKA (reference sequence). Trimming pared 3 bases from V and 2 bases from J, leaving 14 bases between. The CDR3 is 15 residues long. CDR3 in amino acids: CSARITGTGNQPQHF. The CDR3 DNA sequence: TGCAGTGCTAGGATTACAGGGACGGGCAATCAGCCCCAGCATTTT.

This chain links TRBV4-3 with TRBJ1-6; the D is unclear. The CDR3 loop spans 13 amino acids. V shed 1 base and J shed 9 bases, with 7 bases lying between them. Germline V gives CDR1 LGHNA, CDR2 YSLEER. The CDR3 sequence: CASSQGPASPLHF. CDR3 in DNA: TGCGCCAGCAGCCAAGGGCCAGCTTCACCCCTCCACTTT.

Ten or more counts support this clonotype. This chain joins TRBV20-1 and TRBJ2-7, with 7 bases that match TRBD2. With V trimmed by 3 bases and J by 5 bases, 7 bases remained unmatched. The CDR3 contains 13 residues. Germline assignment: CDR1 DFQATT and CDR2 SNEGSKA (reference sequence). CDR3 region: CSASGGRADEQYF. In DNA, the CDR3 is TGCAGTGCTAGTGGTGGGAGGGCCGACGAGCAGTACTTC.

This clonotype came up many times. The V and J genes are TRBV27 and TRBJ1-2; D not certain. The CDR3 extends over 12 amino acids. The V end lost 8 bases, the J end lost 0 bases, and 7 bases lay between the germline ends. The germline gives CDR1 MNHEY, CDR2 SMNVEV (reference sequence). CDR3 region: CASATTNYGYTF. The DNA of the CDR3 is TGTGCCAGCGCTACAACTAACTATGGCTACACCTTC.

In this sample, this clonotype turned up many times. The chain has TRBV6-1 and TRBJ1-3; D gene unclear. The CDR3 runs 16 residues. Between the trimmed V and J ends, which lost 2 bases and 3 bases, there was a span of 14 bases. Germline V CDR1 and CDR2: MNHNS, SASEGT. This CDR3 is CASSELGGPDGNTIYF. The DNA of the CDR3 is TGTGCCAGCAGTGAACTTGGAGGTCCCGATGGAAACACCATATATTTT.

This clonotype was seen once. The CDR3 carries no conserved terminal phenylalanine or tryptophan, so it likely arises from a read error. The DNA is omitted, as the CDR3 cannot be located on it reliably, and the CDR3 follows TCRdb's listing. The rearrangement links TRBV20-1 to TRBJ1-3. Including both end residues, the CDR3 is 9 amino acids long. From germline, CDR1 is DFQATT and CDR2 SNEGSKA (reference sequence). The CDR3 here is CSARSGLNT.

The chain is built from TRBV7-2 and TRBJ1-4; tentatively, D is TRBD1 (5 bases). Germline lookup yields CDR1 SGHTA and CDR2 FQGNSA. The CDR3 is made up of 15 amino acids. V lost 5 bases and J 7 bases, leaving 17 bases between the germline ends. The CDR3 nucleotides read TGTGCCAGCAGCCGCCCTGCCTGGGGCGGTGAAAAACTGTTTTTT. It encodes CASSRPAWGGEKLFF.